This T cell receptor beta chain is from a study of technical replicates of blood from four donors. There are 17 residues in the CDR3. V shed 1 base and J shed 4 bases, with 18 bases lying between them. From germline, CDR1 is LNHDA and CDR2 SQIVND (reference sequence). Sequencing used immunoSEQ multiplex PCR; TCRdb keeps in-frame clones, though not all of them. The data contain some 98,000 clones, approximately 94% of them singletons. The TCR comes from a human donor in good health. The V and J genes are TRBV19 and TRBJ2-3; D unclear. The sample comprised T cells isolated from PBMCs. The CDR3 sequence is CASSIGVRLVMADTQYF. The CDR3 region has the DNA TGTGCCAGTAGTATAGGGGTCAGGCTGGTTATGGCAGATACGCAGTATTTT.